This entry is about one T cell receptor beta chain. The table lists this clonotype with a few counts. Its antigen target is currently unknown. It has no much larger one-base neighbor in the sample; base qualities were not kept. The library relied on 5' RACE. TCRdb lists the instrument as Illumina HiSeq 2000. Template switching added a universal primer binding site, and the final cDNA carried a unique molecular identifier that allowed TCR cDNA molecules to be counted accurately. Specific primers in the conserved constant-segment region were used to synthesize first-strand cDNA for TCR alpha and beta chains. To control for contamination, every cDNA library carried two barcodes: a SMART-Mk sample barcode plus Illumina barcodes. TruSeq adapter sequences, together with Illumina sample barcodes, were added in two successive PCR steps. The Illumina HiSeq platform was used with custom primers to sequence TCR alpha and beta cDNA libraries. Per the original workflow: MiGEC processed the raw reads to extract unique molecular identifiers, while MiXCR was used to determine the CDR3 positions. Recombination models were inferred per individual with the repgenHMM and IGoR tools using an EM algorithm. Shared clonotypes were analyzed with the tcR package in R, and sharing was normalized by the product of cloneset sizes. Out-of-frame nonproductive sequences were analyzed to study raw recombination free of thymic and clonal selection effects. Starting from the raw public reads, TCRdb applied fastp trimming at Q25, assembled clones with MiXCR and retained in-frame beta chains. Every distinct CDR3 protein forms one entry, paired with its most common genes and DNA. The V and J calls and clone size come from TCRdb's table, not from the authors' own analysis. The sample yields some 500,000 distinct CDR3 sequences; 13% to 15% were counted once. About 0.54% of the sample is taken by the ten largest.

The germline V gene (reference sequence) provides CDR1 DFQATT and CDR2 SNEGSKA. The cysteine opens and the phenylalanine closes a CDR3 of 12 amino acids. Just CDR3 DNA is preserved here, 36 bases in frame from base 1. These data belong to a study of identical twins (dated by TCRdb to between 2015 and 2016). General notes on the study: To test whether fetal clonotypes persist, this study deep-sequenced TCR alpha and beta repertoires from monozygotic twins, from unrelated adults of various ages, and from cord blood. To rule out contamination, replicate twin experiments were performed at different times with different library preparation protocols.

All donors were healthy Caucasians. Three pairs of female monozygotic twins, all aged about 18 to 29 years, made up the twin cohort. Positive isolation kits from Invitrogen were used to isolate CD4+ and CD8+ T cell populations. On the study overall, not on this receptor specifically: Excess twin sharing in beta out-of-frame sequences was weaker because fewer shared sequences lowered the signal-to-noise ratio. Compared with coincidental sharing between unrelated individuals, out-of-frame TCR alpha sequences shared between twins had an excess of sequences with low generation probability. Abundant cord blood beta clonotypes had fewer insertions, young adult naive repertoires showed a similar but weaker trend, and memory repertoires showed no such trend. Recombination models systematically underestimated out-of-frame TCR alpha sharing in monozygotic twins but agreed with sharing between unrelated individuals. Because the same donors could not be followed over many years, the conclusions depended on cross-sectional statistical analysis. Invariant T cells such as MAIT and iNKT could partly confound zero-insertion analyses, though diverse VJ usage argued against this for most clonotypes.

In addition, the sample was reused for a study of yellow fever vaccine responses in identical twins. The second study's paper adds: The T cell response to vaccination in identical twins was reported by the authors to appear partly convergent and partly personalized. In the study, vaccine-responding T cell clones were precisely tracked in identical twins.

Recombination joined TRBV20-1 with TRBJ2-5; the D gene cannot be named for sure. The specimen sequenced was CD4+ T cells sorted from blood. This clonotype was obtained from a woman under 30 in good health. The CDR3 region: CSPGAFQETQYF. Read as DNA, the sequence is TGCAGCCCCGGAGCCTTTCAAGAGACCCAGTACTTC.